Sequencing of this TCR beta chain was carried out in a study of blood T cell repertoires in COVID-19. Study-wide background: Sites in the United States, Italy and Spain provided acute and convalescent COVID-19 samples.

Measured with immunoSEQ multiplex PCR; TCRdb has only the in-frame clones, and not every one. The data hold some 230,000 clones, with approximately 86% observed a single time. The sequence came from a woman between 45 and 60 years old with COVID-19, enrolled during active disease. Sequencing used peripheral blood.

The CDR3 sequence is CASSLVGIASRGGELFF. The CDR3 DNA is TGTGCCAGCAGCTTAGTAGGGATTGCTAGCAGGGGAGGGGAGCTGTTTTTT. The rearrangement links TRBV7-8 to TRBJ2-2; TRBD1 might be the D (6 bases). Per germline, CDR1 SGHVS and CDR2 FQNEAQ. The V end lost 1 base, the J end lost 8 bases, and 20 bases lay between the germline ends. This CDR3 region has 17 residues.